This record looks at one T cell receptor beta chain sequence and its context. This sample was taken from a study of blood T cell repertoires in COVID-19. TCRdb keeps only in-frame clones here, not all; method: immunoSEQ multiplex PCR. The sample gives roughly 230,000 clones, 85% of which show up once; approximately 6.3% is in the top ten. Germline assignment: CDR1 SEHNR and CDR2 FQNEAQ (reference sequence). This CDR3 is 12 amino acids long. V dropped 7 bases and J dropped 0 bases, with 6 bases sitting between them. Sequencing was performed on peripheral blood. The chain combines TRBV7-9 with TRBJ1-1; D ambiguous. The source is a woman aged 60 to 75 with active or convalescent COVID-19. CDR3 sequence: CASTEMNTEAFF. In nucleotides, the CDR3 is TGTGCCAGCACGGAGATGAACACTGAAGCTTTCTTT.